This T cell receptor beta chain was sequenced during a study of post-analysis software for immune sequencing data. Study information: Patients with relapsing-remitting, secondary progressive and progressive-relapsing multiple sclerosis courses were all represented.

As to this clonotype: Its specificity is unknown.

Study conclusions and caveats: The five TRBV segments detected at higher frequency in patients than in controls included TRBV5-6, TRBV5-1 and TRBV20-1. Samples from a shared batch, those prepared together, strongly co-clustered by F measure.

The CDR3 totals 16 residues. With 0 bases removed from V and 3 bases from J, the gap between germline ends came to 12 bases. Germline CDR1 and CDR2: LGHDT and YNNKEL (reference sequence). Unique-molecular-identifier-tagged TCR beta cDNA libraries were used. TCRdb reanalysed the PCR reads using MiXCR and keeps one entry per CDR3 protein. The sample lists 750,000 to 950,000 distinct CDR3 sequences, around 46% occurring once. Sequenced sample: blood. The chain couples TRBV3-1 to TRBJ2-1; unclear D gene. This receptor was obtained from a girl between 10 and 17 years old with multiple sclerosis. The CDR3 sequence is CASSQDVVRRYNEQFF. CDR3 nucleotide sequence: TGTGCCAGCAGCCAAGACGTAGTACGTCGCTACAATGAGCAGTTCTTC.